The T cell receptor (beta chain) under discussion was sequenced for a study of human T cells and chemical hapten exposure. Study information: Doses of diphenylcyclopropenone went to the patients' scalps weekly throughout the approximately 25-week study.

Documented time point: patch test 2, 6 weeks after DPC sensitization. Documented treatment: therapeutic diphenylcyclopropenone sensitization with weekly scalp DPC. The donor pool consisted of alopecia patients aged 18 to 70 years, considered suitable for DPC. The CDR3 totals 13 residues. Trimming shortened V by 0 bases and J by 7 bases, and 9 bases separated the two germline ends. CDR1 is LGHNA, CDR2 YNFKEQ, per germline. Single cDNA molecules in the library carried unique molecular identifiers attached during preparation. TCRdb fed the RACE reads into MiXCR, producing one record per CDR3 protein. This table has around 360,000 distinct CDR3 sequences, under 6.5% appearing once.

The specimen comprised whole blood, sampled in connection with sensitization to the hapten diphenylcyclopropenone (DPC). This TCR was recovered from a woman aged 18 to 35 with alopecia areata. Some clones in this sample may be carry-over from other donors' samples. This sequence joins TRBV4-2 and TRBJ1-2, with no clear D. The chain's CDR3 is CASSQESRSGYTF. CDR3 DNA: TGTGCCAGCAGCCAAGAATCCAGGTCTGGCTACACCTTC.